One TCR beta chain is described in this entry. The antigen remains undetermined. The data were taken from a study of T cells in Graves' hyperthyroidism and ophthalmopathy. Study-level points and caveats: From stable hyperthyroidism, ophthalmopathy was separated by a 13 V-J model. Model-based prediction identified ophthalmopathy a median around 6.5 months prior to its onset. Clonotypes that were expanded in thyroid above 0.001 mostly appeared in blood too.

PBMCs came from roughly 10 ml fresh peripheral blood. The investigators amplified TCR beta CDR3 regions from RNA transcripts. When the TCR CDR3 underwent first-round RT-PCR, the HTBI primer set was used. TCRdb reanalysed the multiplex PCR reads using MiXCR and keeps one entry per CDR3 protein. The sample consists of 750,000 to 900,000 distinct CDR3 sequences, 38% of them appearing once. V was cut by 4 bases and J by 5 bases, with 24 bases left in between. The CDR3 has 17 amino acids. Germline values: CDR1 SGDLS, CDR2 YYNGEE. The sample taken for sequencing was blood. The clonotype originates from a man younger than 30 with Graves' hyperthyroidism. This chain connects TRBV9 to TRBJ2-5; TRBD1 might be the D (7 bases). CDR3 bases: TGTGCCAGCAGCAACCCGCAGGAGGGGGCGCCTTCTGAGACCCAGTACTTC. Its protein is CASSNPQEGAPSETQYF. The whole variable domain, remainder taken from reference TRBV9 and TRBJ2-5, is DSGVTQTPKHLITATGQRVTLRCSPRSGDLSVYWYQQSLDQGLQFLIQYYNGEERAKGNILERFSAQQFPDLHSELNLSSLELGDSALYFCASSNPQEGAPSETQYFGPGTRLLVL.